The 25 T cell receptor beta chains below come from one sample, sequenced in a study of blood T cell repertoires in COVID-19. Method: immunoSEQ multiplex PCR; TCRdb's copy keeps in-frame clones and lacks some. The table lists 80,000 to 100,000 clones, around 93% of them singletons. The source material was peripheral blood. These receptors all come from a human donor with active COVID-19. The donor label of this sample is uncertain.

The V call is TRBV3-1 (or the pseudogene TRBV3-2), the J call TRBJ2-1; tentatively, D is TRBD2 (6 bases). Trimming pared 3 bases from V and 3 bases from J, leaving 12 bases between. The CDR3 length is 15 residues. The V gene's germline CDR1 is LGHDT and CDR2 YNNKEL (reference sequence). CDR3 DNA: TGTGCCAGCAGCCACCTACGGGGGAGCTACAATGAGCAGTTCTTC. This encodes CASSHLRGSYNEQFF.

In its sample, this clone was seen once. The V gene is TRBV9, the J gene TRBJ2-5; 7 nucleotides agree with TRBD2. V lost 1 base, J lost 1 base, and 4 bases stayed unmatched. CDR1 and CDR2 from the germline V gene are SGDLS and YYNGEE. The length of the CDR3 is 15 residues. CDR3 residues: CASSVTGGRQETQYF. The CDR3 DNA is TGTGCCAGCAGCGTAACGGGGGGACGCCAAGAGACCCAGTACTTC.

The chain combines TRBV9 with TRBJ2-7, with 7 bases aligning to TRBD1. The V and J ends lost 4 bases and 6 bases, in that order; junction bases with no gene match: 4. There are 12 residues in the CDR3. Germline lookup yields CDR1 SGDLS and CDR2 YYNGEE. The CDR3 nucleotides are TGTGCCAGCAGCACCACAGGGGTCGAGCAGTACTTC. Residues: CASSTTGVEQYF. Complete variable domain (other parts from reference TRBV9 and TRBJ2-7): DSGVTQTPKHLITATGQRVTLRCSPRSGDLSVYWYQQSLDQGLQFLIQYYNGEERAKGNILERFSAQQFPDLHSELNLSSLELGDSALYFCASSTTGVEQYFGPGTRLTVT.

The rearrangement uses TRBV10-1 and TRBJ2-3; possibly TRBD1 for D (6 bases). The CDR3 sequence is 14 residues long. Germline CDR1 is WNHNN and CDR2 is SYGVQD (reference sequence). V lost 7 bases, J lost 1 base, and 12 bases lay in between. The CDR3 DNA is TGCGCCAGCAATACAGGGCCAGGCACAGATACGCAGTATTTT. It is translated as CASNTGPGTDTQYF.

The chain combines TRBV9 with TRBJ1-1; D not resolved. Germline V lookup: CDR1 SGDLS, CDR2 YYNGEE. Trimming took off 0 bases at V and 4 bases at J, with 13 bases between the two ends. CDR3 length: 15 residues. The CDR3 nucleotides read TGTGCCAGCAGCGTAGATGAAGTTGGGAGCACTGAAGCTTTCTTT. This gives the protein CASSVDEVGSTEAFF.

The genes are TRBV6-2 or TRBV6-3 and TRBJ2-3; D may be TRBD2 (5 bases). Looked up from germline, CDR1 is MNHEY and CDR2 is SVGEGT. The CDR3 contains 16 residues. The ends were cut back, 5 bases at V and 2 bases at J, with 17 bases in the middle. CDR3 amino acids: CASSLSAGGYTDTQYF. The CDR3 DNA reads TGTGCCAGCAGTCTCTCTGCGGGCGGTTACACAGATACGCAGTATTTT.

The chain uses TRBV5-8 and TRBJ1-4; TRBD1 aligns across 10 bases. V dropped 0 bases and J dropped 7; count of bases not matched to a gene: 3. Germline V CDR1 and CDR2: SGHTS, YDEGEE. This CDR3 spans 15 amino acids. This CDR3 reads CASSLGDRGSEKLFF. CDR3 nucleotide sequence: TGTGCCAGCAGCTTGGGGGACAGGGGTTCTGAAAAACTGTTTTTT. Based on the CDR3 plus reference TRBV5-8 and TRBJ1-4, the full variable domain is EAGVTQSPTHLIKTRGQQATLRCSPISGHTSVYWYQQALGLGLQFLLWYDEGEERNRGNFPPRFSGRQFPNYSSELNVNALELEDSALYLCASSLGDRGSEKLFFGSGTQLSVL.

V is TRBV5-8 and J is TRBJ2-6, with D perhaps TRBD2 (5 bases). Deletions cut 9 bases from V and 0 bases from J, with 16 bases between. Germline lookup yields CDR1 SGHTS and CDR2 YDEGEE. The CDR3 sequence is 16 residues long. The CDR3 DNA reads TGTGCCACCCCTAAGGAGGCCCGCTCTGGGGCCAACGTCCTGACTTTC. Translating gives CATPKEARSGANVLTF.

The V gene is TRBV28, the J gene TRBJ2-5; tentatively, D is TRBD2 (5 bases). Trimming cost V 0 bases and J 1 base, with 12 bases left between them. The CDR3 totals 16 residues. Germline CDR1 and CDR2: MDHEN and SYDVKM. The CDR3 coding sequence is TGTGCCAGCAGTTTATGGGGAGAGTATCCCCAAGAGACCCAGTACTTC. Its translation: CASSLWGEYPQETQYF. Full variable domain (remainder filled in from reference TRBV28 and TRBJ2-5): DVKVTQSSRYLVKRTGEKVFLECVQDMDHENMFWYRQDPGLGLRLIYFSYDVKMKEKGDIPEGYSVSREKKERFSLILESASTNQTSMYLCASSLWGEYPQETQYFGPGTRLLVL.

This clone is a singleton in its sample. The chain combines TRBV10-2 with TRBJ1-1; no definite D call. The CDR3 has 13 residues. Trimming stripped 11 bases from V and 1 base from J, with 14 bases between. Germline lookup yields CDR1 WSHSY and CDR2 SAAADI. CDR3 loop: CAVQDKENTEAFF. DNA of the CDR3: TGCGCCGTTCAGGATAAAGAGAACACTGAAGCTTTCTTT.

This chain links TRBV9 with TRBJ1-1, with D perhaps TRBD1 (6 bases). V lost 4 bases and J 3 bases, leaving 13 bases between the germline ends. Germline CDR1 is SGDLS and CDR2 is YYNGEE. The CDR3 is made up of 14 amino acids. The CDR3: CASSTTGSDTEAFF. The CDR3 bases are TGTGCCAGCAGCACTACAGGGTCTGACACTGAAGCTTTCTTT.

The chain links TRBV9 to TRBJ2-7; TRBD1 matches 9 bases. The CDR3 is 14 amino acids. Unmatched junction bases numbered 1, after V lost 0 bases and J lost 3 bases. CDR1 and CDR2 (germline): SGDLS, YYNGEE. The CDR3 loop is CASSVGDRDYEQYF. The CDR3 DNA is TGTGCCAGCAGCGTAGGGGACAGGGACTACGAGCAGTACTTC.

The V and J genes are TRBV18 and TRBJ2-5; D unclear. Trimming took 4 bases from V and 5 from J, leaving 14 bases between them. Germline-derived CDR1 and CDR2 are KGHSH and LQKENI. The CDR3 consists of 14 residues. The CDR3 loop is CASSLAVNVETQYF. In DNA form, the CDR3 reads TGTGCCAGCTCACTGGCGGTGAACGTTGAGACCCAGTACTTC. Together with reference TRBV18 and TRBJ2-5, the CDR3 gives the full variable domain: NAGVMQNPRHLVRRRGQEARLRCSPMKGHSHVYWYRQLPEEGLKFMVYLQKENIIDESGMPKERFSAEFPKEGPSILRIQQVVRGDSAAYFCASSLAVNVETQYFGPGTRLLVL.

J is TRBJ1-5 and V is TRBV5-4; D is unclear. Germline lookup yields CDR1 SGHNT and CDR2 YYREEE (reference sequence). V lost 2 bases, J lost 7 bases, and 10 bases lay in between. The CDR3 has 13 amino acids. The CDR3 coding sequence is TGTGCCAGCAGCTTAGATCGGGAACAGCCCCAGCATTTT. It translates to CASSLDREQPQHF.

With respect to this clone: Within the sample, other DNA sequences also encode this same CDR3. V gene TRBV4-3 combines with J gene TRBJ2-6; tentatively, D is TRBD2 (6 bases). This CDR3 is 16 amino acids long. Per the germline V gene, CDR1 is LGHNA and CDR2 is YSLEER. V lost 0 bases, J lost 2 bases, and 8 bases lay in between. DNA of the CDR3: TGCGCCAGCAGCCAAGATGGCGGGGCTGGGGCCAACGTCCTGACTTTC. Translating it yields CASSQDGGAGANVLTF.

The V call is TRBV5-1, the J call TRBJ2-3; TRBD1 is a possible D gene (6 bases). The V end lost 4 bases, the J end lost 0 bases, and 9 bases lay between the germline ends. The CDR3 extends over 14 amino acids. The germline V gene encodes CDR1 SGHRS and CDR2 YFSETQ. In DNA form, the CDR3 reads TGCGCCAGCAGCCCCGGACAGAGCACAGATACGCAGTATTTT. It specifies CASSPGQSTDTQYF.

This chain links TRBV7-2 with TRBJ1-1; D is possibly TRBD1 (6 bases). Germline CDR1 reads SGHTA; CDR2 reads FQGNSA. CDR3 length equals 18 residues. V was trimmed by 0 bases and J by 7 bases, leaving 24 bases between them. CDR3 nucleotide sequence: TGTGCCAGCAGCTTAGCGTCGGGGGGCGGAGAGAACATCGGTGAAGCTTTCTTT. Translating gives CASSLASGGGENIGEAFF. Supplemented by reference TRBV7-2 and TRBJ1-1, the full variable domain reads GAGVSQSPSNKVTEKGKDVELRCDPISGHTALYWYRQSLGQGLEFLIYFQGNSAPDKSGLPSDRFSAERTGGSVSTLTIQRTQQEDSAVYLCASSLASGGGENIGEAFFGQGTRLTVV.

This rearrangement joins TRBV2 to TRBJ2-1; D is possibly TRBD2 (5 bases). Germline values: CDR1 SNHLY, CDR2 FYNNEI. Trimming shortened V by 8 bases and J by 4 bases, and 15 bases separated the two germline ends. This CDR3 contains 14 residues. This CDR3 is CASSPEGEYNEQFF. The CDR3 bases are TGTGCCAGCTCCCCAGAGGGAGAGTACAATGAGCAGTTCTTC.

The chain carries TRBV11-3 and TRBJ2-1; 9 bases fit TRBD2. Germline V gene lookup returns CDR1 SGHNT and CDR2 YENEEA. There are 16 residues in the CDR3. J lost 0 bases, V lost 5 bases, and 5 bases had no gene match. The CDR3 DNA reads TGTGCCAGCAGCGCAATAGCGGGGGCCTCCTACAATGAGCAGTTCTTC. This sequence encodes CASSAIAGASYNEQFF.

The chain has TRBV12-3 or TRBV12-4 and TRBJ1-6; D is unresolved. Trimming left V 1 base short and J 9 bases short, with 7 bases between. There are 13 residues in the CDR3. CDR3 loop: CASSLGFGSPLHF. In DNA form, the CDR3 reads TGTGCCAGCAGTTTAGGGTTCGGTTCACCCCTCCACTTT.

The V and J genes are TRBV11-2 and TRBJ2-6; D is possibly TRBD2 (5 bases). The length of the CDR3 is 13 residues. Trimming cost V 5 bases and J 3 bases, with 5 bases left between them. Germline values: CDR1 SGHAT, CDR2 FQNNGV. CDR3: CASSEGGANVLTF. The CDR3 nucleotides read TGTGCCAGCAGCGAGGGTGGGGCCAACGTCCTGACTTTC.

The chain has TRBV9 and TRBJ2-3; the match to TRBD1 covers 9 bases. CDR1 is SGDLS, CDR2 YYNGEE, per germline. V lost 0 bases, J lost 1 base, and 9 bases stayed unmatched. This CDR3 spans 18 amino acids. DNA for the CDR3: TGTGCCAGCAGCGTAGGGGTGTACAGGGGGCAGGGCACAGATACGCAGTATTTT. It translates to CASSVGVYRGQGTDTQYF.

The chain employs TRBV3-1 (or the pseudogene TRBV3-2) and TRBJ1-3; D is possibly TRBD1 (6 bases). V was trimmed by 4 bases and J by 3 bases, leaving 16 bases between them. The germline gives CDR1 LGHDT, CDR2 YNNKEL (reference sequence). This CDR3 is 16 amino acids long. DNA for the CDR3: TGTGCCAGCAGCCCGAGGGGGGGCGCATTTGGAAACACCATATATTTT. This translates into CASSPRGGAFGNTIYF.

This clone was recorded at least ten times. The genes are TRBV7-2 and TRBJ1-2; D perhaps matches TRBD1 (6 bases). Trimming removed 5 bases from V and 3 bases from J, with 16 bases in between. The CDR3 length is 15 residues. The germline CDR1 and CDR2 sequences are SGHTA and FQGNSA. CDR3: CASSPRDKNYYGYTF. DNA for the CDR3: TGTGCCAGCAGCCCCCGGGACAAAAACTACTATGGCTACACCTTC.

V gene TRBV18 combines with J gene TRBJ1-1; 7 bases line up with TRBD1. The CDR3 extends over 15 amino acids. After removal of 4 bases from V and 6 bases from J, the junction contained 11 bases not matched to a gene. CDR1 KGHSH and CDR2 LQKENI come from the germline V gene. In DNA, the CDR3 is TGTGCCAGCTCACAACTCGACAGGGTTCGGGCTGAAGCTTTCTTT. Protein product: CASSQLDRVRAEAFF.